The 25 T cell receptor beta chains below come from one sample, sequenced in a study of neoadjuvant anti-PD-1 for oral cavity cancer. Indicated time point: after neoadjuvant nivolumab, at surgical resection. Profiling relied on immunoSEQ multiplex PCR, and the TCRdb table lists in-frame clones only, not all of them. The repertoire holds some 15,000 clones, with roughly 40% as singletons. The material was tumor tissue, obtained after nivolumab (anti-PD-1) treatment. Every receptor here comes from a person aged 35-79 years with oral cavity squamous cell carcinoma.

Only a few counts were recorded for this clone. The rearrangement links TRBV10-1 to TRBJ2-2; tentatively, D is TRBD1 (5 bases). Per the germline V gene, CDR1 is WNHNN and CDR2 is SYGVQD (reference sequence). The CDR3 has 14 residues. Trimming left V 6 bases short and J 8 bases short, with 16 bases between. The CDR3 here is CASSADSYGGELFF. CDR3 sequence (DNA): TGCGCCAGCAGCGCAGACAGCTACGGAGGGGAGCTGTTTTTT.

This clone was picked up a small number of times. V and J are TRBV7-2 and TRBJ2-7, with unresolved D. The CDR3 covers 13 residues. The V end was cut by 5 bases, the J end by 4 bases, with 12 bases between. CDR1 SGHTA and CDR2 FQGNSA come from the germline V gene. In nucleotides, the CDR3 is TGTGCCAGCAGCCCCCCGGTAGGGTACGAGCAGTACTTC. Amino acid sequence: CASSPPVGYEQYF.

The rearrangement links TRBV6-1 to TRBJ2-7; the D is unclear. Germline-derived CDR1 and CDR2 are MNHNS and SASEGT. V was shortened by 5 bases and J by 2 bases, with 4 bases between the two germline ends. The CDR3 contains 11 residues. The CDR3 DNA sequence: TGTGCCAGCAGTACAGCCTACGAGCAGTACTTC. Protein product: CASSTAYEQYF.

This clone was counted between two and nine times. V is TRBV6-6 and J is TRBJ2-3; D possibly corresponds to TRBD1 (5 bases). V lost 7 bases and J lost 0, with 8 bases in between. The CDR3 is 13 amino acids. The V gene's germline CDR1 is MNHNY and CDR2 SVGAGI (reference sequence). As DNA, the CDR3 is TGTGCCAGCATGGACAAGAGCACAGATACGCAGTATTTT. This translates into CASMDKSTDTQYF.

The rearrangement uses TRBV18 and TRBJ1-2; 8 positions agree with TRBD1. CDR1 KGHSH and CDR2 LQKENI come from the germline V gene. The CDR3 contains 15 residues. J gave up 3 bases and V 2 bases, and 5 bases lay outside the gene matches. The CDR3 DNA is TGTGCCAGCTCACCAGCGGCAGGGGGCGACTATGGCTACACCTTC. Translating gives CASSPAAGGDYGYTF.

This clone has a handful of counts. The chain couples TRBV30 to TRBJ2-2; D is unclear. Per the germline V gene, CDR1 is GTSNPN and CDR2 is SVGIG (reference sequence). The V end lost 0 bases, the J end lost 4 bases, and 9 bases lay between the germline ends. The CDR3 extends over 14 amino acids. The CDR3 DNA reads TGTGCCTGGAGTGTGGGCGCTATCACCGGGGAGCTGTTTTTT. Translating gives CAWSVGAITGELFF.

This CDR3 is CASSITTANEQFF. Written as DNA, the CDR3 is TGTGCCAGTAGTATAACGACAGCCAATGAGCAGTTCTTC. The V and J genes are TRBV19 and TRBJ2-1; the D gene is possibly TRBD1 (5 bases). Trimming removed 2 bases at V and 6 bases at J, with 8 bases between. CDR3 length: 13 amino acids. Germline values: CDR1 LNHDA, CDR2 SQIVND (reference sequence).

This clone showed up just once. The chain uses TRBV5-1 and TRBJ2-1, with D perhaps assigned TRBD1 or TRBD2 (5 bases each). Trimming removed 6 bases at V and 1 base at J, with 14 bases between. This CDR3 spans 15 amino acids. The germline gives CDR1 SGHRS, CDR2 YFSETQ. The CDR3 DNA reads as TGCGCCAGCACCTTTACAGGAGGATCCTACAATGAGCAGTTCTTC. It codes for CASTFTGGSYNEQFF.

The rearrangement links TRBV5-6 to TRBJ2-3; 10 bases map to TRBD2. The CDR3 spans 17 residues. J was trimmed by 3 bases and V by 4 bases; bases with no gene match: 11. The V gene's germline CDR1 is SGHDT and CDR2 YYEEEE. CDR3 sequence: CASSNPSSGGMTDTQYF. Written as DNA, the CDR3 is TGTGCCAGCAGCAATCCTTCTAGCGGGGGCATGACAGATACGCAGTATTTT.

The CDR3 region is CASSQGVGTPQPQHF. DNA for the CDR3: TGCGCCAGCAGCCAAGGTGTAGGGACCCCTCAGCCCCAGCATTTT. The chain carries TRBV4-3 and TRBJ1-5, with D tentatively TRBD1 (5 bases). The CDR3 spans 15 residues. The germline V and J ends were trimmed by 1 base and 6 bases, with 13 bases remaining between them. Germline V CDR1 and CDR2: LGHNA, YSLEER.

The chain uses TRBV6-5 and TRBJ2-3, with 13 bases that match TRBD2. The trim removed 5 bases at V and 6 bases at J, leaving 5 bases unmatched. The CDR3 has 15 residues. Germline CDR1 is MNHEY and CDR2 is SVGAGI. The CDR3 bases are TGTGCCAGCAGTACACTAGCGGGGGGGGTTGATACGCAGTATTTT. Protein: CASSTLAGGVDTQYF.

This clone appeared a few times. The chain is built from TRBV6-6 and TRBJ2-3; D gene uncertain. The CDR3 covers 13 residues. V dropped 3 bases and J dropped 2 bases, with 6 bases sitting between them. Germline assignment: CDR1 MNHNY and CDR2 SVGAGI (reference sequence). CDR3 bases: TGTGCCAGCAGTTATTACCACACAGATACGCAGTATTTT. This gives the protein CASSYYHTDTQYF.

V is TRBV5-1 and J is TRBJ2-3; D gene uncertain. Germline V gene data show CDR1 as SGHRS and CDR2 as YFSETQ. This CDR3 has 14 amino acids. Trimming took off 1 base at V and 1 base at J, with 7 bases between the two ends. The CDR3 DNA sequence: TGCGCCAGCAGCTTGACGGATCGCACAGATACGCAGTATTTT. As protein: CASSLTDRTDTQYF.

This clone was observed a few times. The rearrangement links TRBV12-5 to TRBJ2-3, with 7 bases that match TRBD2. The CDR3 runs 15 residues. The V gene end was trimmed by 2 bases and the J gene end by 4 bases; junction bases not matched to a gene: 6. CDR1 and CDR2 from the germline V gene are LGHNT and FRNRAP. The CDR3 DNA is TGTGCTAGTGGTTTGCCCGGACTAGTCGCAGATACGCAGTATTTT. This gives the protein CASGLPGLVADTQYF.

This clone appeared a few times. V usage is TRBV2 and J usage is TRBJ2-2; maybe TRBD1 (6 bases). The CDR3 length is 13 residues. Germline CDR1 is SNHLY and CDR2 is FYNNEI. With 7 bases removed from V and 2 bases from J, the gap between germline ends came to 8 bases. For the CDR3, the DNA is TGTGCCAGCAACAGGGAAAACACCGGGGAGCTGTTTTTT. Its translation: CASNRENTGELFF.

This clone was observed a few times. The CDR3, as DNA: TGTGCCAGCAGCCCGGGGGGGGCAAGGCAGCCCCAGCATTTT. Protein product: CASSPGGARQPQHF. The chain has TRBV6-5 and TRBJ1-5; a weak D match, TRBD1 (6 bases). Germline CDR1 is MNHEY and CDR2 is SVGAGI. This CDR3 region has 14 residues. The ends were cut back, 6 bases at V and 7 bases at J, with 16 bases in the middle.

This clone was observed a few times. The chain uses TRBV30 and TRBJ1-6; D is perhaps TRBD1 (6 bases). The CDR3 runs 14 residues. CDR1 GTSNPN and CDR2 SVGIG come from the germline V gene (reference sequence). Trimming stripped 0 bases from V and 6 bases from J, with 9 bases between. CDR3 loop: CAWSVSRGNSPLHF. The CDR3, as DNA: TGTGCCTGGAGTGTAAGCAGGGGTAATTCACCCCTCCACTTT.

The chain links TRBV18 to TRBJ2-5, with D possibly matching TRBD2 (6 bases). This CDR3 has 15 residues. Per the germline V gene, CDR1 is KGHSH and CDR2 is LQKENI. V was cut by 1 base and J by 3 bases, with 12 bases left in between. The CDR3 loop reads CASSPRAIAEETQYF. DNA for the CDR3: TGTGCCAGCTCACCACGGGCAATAGCGGAAGAGACCCAGTACTTC. Filled out from reference TRBV18 and TRBJ2-5, the complete variable domain reads NAGVMQNPRHLVRRRGQEARLRCSPMKGHSHVYWYRQLPEEGLKFMVYLQKENIIDESGMPKERFSAEFPKEGPSILRIQQVVRGDSAAYFCASSPRAIAEETQYFGPGTRLLVL.

This clone turned up a few times. The V gene is TRBV6-5, the J gene TRBJ2-2; 10 bases agree with TRBD2. The germline V gene has CDR1 MNHEY and CDR2 SVGAGI. This CDR3 is 15 amino acids long. V dropped 6 bases and J dropped 3; count of bases not matched to a gene: 4. DNA for the CDR3: TGTGCCAGCAGACGGACTAGCGGTTACACCGGGGAGCTGTTTTTT. This gives the protein CASRRTSGYTGELFF.

This rearrangement joins TRBV15 to TRBJ2-3; 8 bases line up with TRBD1. There are 16 residues in the CDR3. Germline V gene lookup returns CDR1 LNHNV and CDR2 YYDKDF (reference sequence). After removal of 5 bases from V and 1 base from J, the junction contained 8 bases not matched to a gene. The CDR3, as DNA: TGTGCCACCAGCTCCCCCCCGGGACAGGGCACAGATACGCAGTATTTT. This gives the protein CATSSPPGQGTDTQYF. The full variable domain, in which reference TRBV15 and TRBJ2-3 provide the parts outside the CDR3, is DAMVIQNPRYQVTQFGKPVTLSCSQTLNHNVMYWYQQKSSQAPKLLFHYYDKDFNNEADTPDNFQSRRPNTSFCFLDIRSPGLGDTAMYLCATSSPPGQGTDTQYFGPGTRLTVL.

The J gene is TRBJ2-5, the V gene TRBV4-3, with 7 bases aligning to TRBD2. The CDR3 is 13 residues long. Per the germline V gene, CDR1 is LGHNA and CDR2 is YSLEER. V lost 4 bases, J lost 2 bases, and 1 base stayed unmatched. The CDR3 nucleotides read TGCGCCAGCAGCCCGGGACTACAAGAGACCCAGTACTTC. It is translated as CASSPGLQETQYF.

The V call is TRBV2, the J call TRBJ1-5, with TRBD1 matching 7 bases. CDR3 length equals 14 residues. Germline V gene data show CDR1 as SNHLY and CDR2 as FYNNEI. With 6 bases clipped from V and 4 bases from J, the junction kept 6 bases outside the gene matches. The CDR3 here is CASRGQVRNQPQHF. For the CDR3, the DNA is TGTGCCAGCAGAGGACAGGTTCGGAATCAGCCCCAGCATTTT.

The chain recombines TRBV25-1 with TRBJ1-2; D call uncertain. V was pared by 1 base and J by 8 bases, with 5 bases between. Germline values: CDR1 MGHDK, CDR2 SYGVNS. The CDR3 runs to 11 residues. The CDR3 sequence is CASSELLGYTF. The CDR3 DNA sequence: TGTGCCAGCAGTGAATTATTAGGCTACACCTTC.

The rearrangement uses TRBV4-1 and TRBJ2-7, with 7 bases aligning to TRBD1. This CDR3 spans 19 amino acids. The germline gives CDR1 MGHRA, CDR2 YSYEKL. Losses at the gene ends were 1 base for V and 1 base for J; bases not matched to a gene: 16. The CDR3 reads CASSQVGVVGTESSYEQYF. The CDR3 bases are TGCGCCAGCAGCCAAGTCGGAGTCGTAGGGACAGAATCGTCCTACGAGCAGTACTTC.

DNA for the CDR3: TGTGCCAGCTCTCGGACAGGTGTCTCCTACGAGCAGTACTTC. It specifies CASSRTGVSYEQYF. The chain links TRBV11-2 to TRBJ2-7, with 7 bases identical to TRBD1. The ends lost 8 bases at V and 0 bases at J; junction bases unmatched: 7. The CDR3 is made up of 14 amino acids. Germline V lookup: CDR1 SGHAT, CDR2 FQNNGV.